The subject of this entry is one TCR beta chain. Antigen: not known. This record belongs to a study of T cells after yellow fever vaccination. Overall study: SMART-Seq v4 Ultra Low Input prepared libraries from low-cell fractions.

Findings of the study overall: The booster response re-showed most primary clones: 96% CD4, almost 90% CD8. Clonotypes appearing in both CD4 and CD8 compartments existed, and their share was small. Peaking faster, on day 5 versus 15, the secondary response was nonetheless weaker.

TCRdb itself ran the 5' RACE reads through MiXCR, one entry per CDR3 protein. Of 300,000 to 400,000 distinct CDR3 sequences in the sample, approximately 13% are singletons; the top ten hold approximately 3.4%. The receptor was isolated from a man aged 18-30 years who received the YFV17D yellow fever vaccine. The material sequenced was CD4+ T cells sorted from PBMCs, taken 15 days after the yellow fever booster vaccination.

This CDR3 is CASSQGVQDNEQFF. The CDR3 DNA reads as TGTGCCAGCTCCCAGGGAGTCCAAGACAATGAGCAGTTCTTC. This chain connects TRBV18 to TRBJ2-1; D may correspond to TRBD1 or TRBD2 (5 bases each). This CDR3 is built from 14 residues. V dropped 6 bases and J dropped 5 bases, with 14 bases sitting between them. Germline CDR1 and CDR2: KGHSH and LQKENI.